Listed below are T cell receptor beta chains from one sample, sequenced in a study of CD8+ T cells in alopecia areata. The table came from immunoSEQ multiplex PCR; TCRdb's copy has only in-frame clones and leaves some out. The table records fewer than 200,000 clones, 67% of them present only once. The source was CD8+ T cells sorted from blood, collected at week 0. These receptor sequences come from a human donor with alopecia areata. Both conserved end residues are part of each CDR3. The D gene is left open where the match is weak. Some rows have no size entry. The others give once, few or many, or a class for an expanded clone.

j_call,d_call,v_call,clone_size,cdr3_aa,cdr3_nt
TRBJ1-4,NA,TRBV9,NA,CASTPGGNFNEKLFF,TGTGCCAGCACCCCGGGCGGTAATTTTAATGAAAAACTGTTTTTT
TRBJ1-2,NA,TRBV7-6,NA,CASSQGYGYTF,TGTGCCAGCAGCCAGGGATATGGCTACACCTTC
TRBJ1-1,TRBD1,TRBV27,NA,CASSWTGWGNTEAFF,TGTGCCAGCAGTTGGACAGGTTGGGGGAACACTGAAGCTTTCTTT
TRBJ2-5,TRBD2,TRBV7-9,NA,CASRSTRTSPEVETQYF,TGTGCCAGCAGATCAACCCGGACTAGTCCGGAGGTTGAGACCCAGTACTTC
TRBJ1-5,TRBD1,TRBV19,NA,CATRGQSNQPQHF,TGTGCCACCCGGGGACAGAGCAATCAGCCCCAGCATTTT
TRBJ1-2,NA,TRBV5-1,few,CASNGAYGYTF,TGCGCCAGCAATGGGGCCTATGGCTACACCTTC
TRBJ2-3,TRBD2,TRBV7-9,few,CASSPTSGITDTQYF,TGTGCCAGCAGCCCGACTAGCGGGATCACAGATACGCAGTATTTT
TRBJ2-3,NA,TRBV29-1,few,CSVESDTQYF,TGCAGCGTTGAGTCAGATACGCAGTATTTT
TRBJ2-2,TRBD2,TRBV7-9,once,CASSLKRGNTGELFF,TGTGCCAGCAGCTTAAAGCGGGGGAACACCGGGGAGCTGTTTTTT
TRBJ1-1,NA,TRBV5-1,NA,CASSSTLSPPVNTEAFF,TGCGCCAGCAGCTCAACATTGAGCCCTCCTGTGAACACTGAAGCTTTCTTT
TRBJ1-2,TRBD1,TRBV11-2,NA,CASSTGQGTYGYTF,TGTGCCAGCAGCACGGGACAGGGAACTTATGGCTACACCTTC
TRBJ2-5,TRBD1,TRBV19,NA,CASSTSNRGLEDGGETQYF,TGTGCCAGTAGTACCTCCAACAGGGGGCTCGAGGATGGAGGAGAGACCCAGTACTTC
TRBJ2-1,TRBD2,TRBV5-1,NA,CASKTSGSYNEQFF,TGCGCCAGCAAAACTAGCGGTTCCTACAATGAGCAGTTCTTC
TRBJ2-7,TRBD1,TRBV29-1,NA,CSVPGTGPLEQYF,TGCAGCGTCCCCGGGACAGGGCCTTTAGAGCAGTACTTC
TRBJ2-5,TRBD1,TRBV5-6,NA,CASSSPDRAFGAQYF,TGTGCCAGCAGCTCTCCGGACAGGGCGTTTGGGGCCCAGTACTTC
TRBJ2-7,NA,TRBV6-5,NA,CASGGNSFEQYF,TGTGCCAGCGGGGGGAACTCTTTCGAGCAGTACTTC